The 22 T cell receptor beta chains below all came from one sample that was sequenced in a study of TIL therapy for anti-PD-1-resistant metastatic lung cancer. This was the immunoSEQ v3 assay. Only in-frame clones appear in the TCRdb table, and some are missing; sequencing was by immunoSEQ multiplex PCR. The table has more than 55,000 clones, approximately 75% seen once. As to time point: pre-treatment sample, taken before nivolumab and TIL therapy. The input for sequencing was blood, taken at baseline. Receptors originate from a person aged 25 to 85 with non-small cell lung cancer.

V and J are TRBV7-6 and TRBJ2-2, with D possibly being TRBD1 (6 bases). Germline CDR1 reads SGHVS; CDR2 reads FNYEAQ. This CDR3 has 18 residues. Trimming removed 5 bases from V and 5 bases from J, with 24 bases in between. For the CDR3, the DNA is TGTGCCAGCAGCCCGACGTCGGTTGGGGGCGGTCGGACCGGGGAGCTGTTTTTT. Protein: CASSPTSVGGGRTGELFF.

This clone was detected once. V gene TRBV12-3 or TRBV12-4 combines with J gene TRBJ1-4; 7 positions agree with TRBD1. There are 13 residues in the CDR3. V shed 6 bases, J shed 11 bases, and the junction held 9 bases outside the gene matches. The CDR3 DNA is TGTGCCAGCAGGACGGCCGGGACAGCTAAACTGTTTTTT. Protein product: CASRTAGTAKLFF.

This clone was observed a few times. The chain couples TRBV6-5 to TRBJ2-2; a possible D gene is TRBD2 (6 bases). Trimming took off 8 bases at V and 3 bases at J, with 16 bases between the two ends. The CDR3 loop spans 15 amino acids. Germline V CDR1 and CDR2: MNHEY, SVGAGI. The CDR3 coding sequence is TGTGCCAGCCAAGCCGGGACTTGGGACACCGGGGAGCTGTTTTTT. Amino acids: CASQAGTWDTGELFF.

The V and J genes are TRBV4-3 and TRBJ1-1; weak D call: TRBD1 (6 bases). The CDR3 extends over 16 amino acids. CDR1 and CDR2 from the germline V gene are LGHNA and YSLEER. The V end was cut by 3 bases, the J end by 1 base, with 15 bases between. This CDR3 reads CASSQGGGHQNTEAFF. The CDR3 DNA is TGCGCCAGCAGCCAGGGGGGGGGACACCAGAACACTGAAGCTTTCTTT.

The rearrangement uses TRBV7-3 and TRBJ1-1, with D hard to call. Germline V gene sequence: CDR1 SGHTA, CDR2 FQGTGA. V dropped 1 base and J dropped 1 base, with 4 bases sitting between them. This CDR3 is 13 amino acids long. The CDR3 nucleotides read TGTGCCAGCAGCTTAAAAGCGAACACTGAAGCTTTCTTT. This translates into CASSLKANTEAFF.

The rearrangement uses TRBV7-9 and TRBJ2-1, with a weak D call TRBD2 (5 bases). This CDR3 spans 13 amino acids. Germline V CDR1 and CDR2: SEHNR, FQNEAQ (reference sequence). V lost 4 bases and J lost 4, with 8 bases in between. The CDR3 DNA is TGTGCCAGCAGCTCTCAGCGGTACAATGAGCAGTTCTTC. The encoded protein is CASSSQRYNEQFF.

V and J are TRBV15 and TRBJ2-3; tentatively, D is TRBD1 (6 bases). CDR1 is LNHNV, CDR2 YYDKDF, per germline (reference sequence). The CDR3 spans 16 residues. The germline V and J ends were trimmed by 5 bases and 1 base, with 16 bases remaining between them. CDR3 nucleotide sequence: TGTGCCACCAGCCCCCTACAGGGCATGGGCACAGATACGCAGTATTTT. This translates into CATSPLQGMGTDTQYF.

The genes are TRBV28 and TRBJ1-2; 7 positions match TRBD1. The CDR3 is made up of 14 amino acids. The germline V gene encodes CDR1 MDHEN and CDR2 SYDVKM. Trimming removed 2 bases from V and 2 bases from J; junction bases left unmatched: 2. In DNA, the CDR3 is TGTGCCAGCAGTTTACTGGGACAGAACTATGGCTACACCTTC. Residues: CASSLLGQNYGYTF.

V gene TRBV6-2 or TRBV6-3 combines with J gene TRBJ2-6, with D unresolved. This CDR3 comprises 16 residues. Trimming removed 2 bases from V and 0 bases from J, with 8 bases in between. Germline V gene lookup returns CDR1 MNHEY and CDR2 SVGEGT. DNA for the CDR3: TGTGCCAGCAGTTACACCACGCCCTCTGGGGCCAACGTCCTGACTTTC. It is translated as CASSYTTPSGANVLTF.

The V gene is TRBV7-2, the J gene TRBJ2-7; D ambiguous. This CDR3 has 12 residues. V was cut by 5 bases and J by 6 bases, with 11 bases left in between. Germline values: CDR1 SGHTA, CDR2 FQGNSA. The CDR3 bases are TGTGCCAGCAGCCAGAACGGCCGCGAGCAGTACTTC. It codes for CASSQNGREQYF.

The chain joins TRBV11-2 to TRBJ1-1; unclear D gene. The CDR3 extends over 14 amino acids. From germline, CDR1 is SGHAT and CDR2 FQNNGV. Trimming removed 5 bases from V and 1 base from J, with 11 bases in between. CDR3 sequence: CASSPFAANTEAFF. CDR3 DNA: TGTGCCAGCAGCCCTTTCGCCGCGAACACTGAAGCTTTCTTT.

This chain links TRBV24-1 with TRBJ2-7; the match to TRBD1 covers 9 bases. The junction had 8 bases not matched to a gene; V was cut back by 4 bases and J by 2 bases. The CDR3 sequence is 16 residues long. Per the germline V gene, CDR1 is KGHDR and CDR2 is SFDVKD. The chain's CDR3 is CATSEPGTGIPYEQYF. The CDR3 bases are TGTGCCACCAGTGAACCCGGGACAGGGATCCCCTACGAGCAGTACTTC.

The chain is built from TRBV5-1 and TRBJ1-5, with D possibly matching TRBD1 (5 bases). Per the germline V gene, CDR1 is SGHRS and CDR2 is YFSETQ. This CDR3 comprises 16 residues. The ends were cut back, 0 bases at V and 2 bases at J, with 12 bases in the middle. In nucleotides, the CDR3 is TGCGCCAGCAGCTTGGGGGACGGTTTCCGCAATCAGCCCCAGCATTTT. Its translation is CASSLGDGFRNQPQHF.

In this sample, this clone turned up once. The J gene is TRBJ2-7, the V gene TRBV30, with 8 bases matching TRBD1. Germline loops: CDR1 GTSNPN, CDR2 SVGIG (reference sequence). J lost 4 bases, V lost 2 bases, and 4 bases had no gene match. The CDR3 loop spans 13 amino acids. The chain's CDR3 is CAWSLGTGYEQYF. The CDR3 region has the DNA TGTGCCTGGAGTTTAGGGACAGGTTACGAGCAGTACTTC.

V and J are TRBV6-2 or TRBV6-3 and TRBJ1-6; 7 nucleotides align to TRBD1. CDR3 length: 15 amino acids. V lost 0 bases, J lost 9 bases, and 5 bases stayed unmatched. CDR1 is MNHEY and CDR2 is SVGEGT in the germline V gene. The CDR3 DNA reads TGTGCCAGCAGTTACTCCGGGAGGGGGCTTTCACCCCTCCACTTT. Protein sequence: CASSYSGRGLSPLHF.

This clone was detected only a few times. This rearrangement joins TRBV28 to TRBJ2-7; D perhaps matches TRBD2 (5 bases). Germline V gene data show CDR1 as MDHEN and CDR2 as SYDVKM. V lost 10 bases to trimming and J lost 2 bases, with 15 bases between them. The CDR3 has 13 residues. In nucleotides, the CDR3 is TGTGCCACCAGCCGGGGTTTGACCTACGAGCAGTACTTC. It specifies CATSRGLTYEQYF.

The V call is TRBV5-8, the J call TRBJ2-2; TRBD2 matches 14 bases. V lost 5 bases and J lost 4; bases outside the gene matches: 7. The CDR3 has 17 residues. Per the germline V gene, CDR1 is SGHTS and CDR2 is YDEGEE. CDR3 in amino acids: CASRPGLAGVVTGELFF. The CDR3 nucleotides are TGTGCCAGCAGACCGGGACTAGCGGGAGTAGTCACCGGGGAGCTGTTTTTT.

The chain is built from TRBV7-9 and TRBJ2-3; D not certain. This CDR3 comprises 14 residues. Germline loops: CDR1 SEHNR, CDR2 FQNEAQ (reference sequence). The ends were cut back, 4 bases at V and 6 bases at J, with 14 bases in the middle. CDR3 DNA sequence: TGTGCCAGCAGCTCAGGAGTAGCCCGGGATACGCAGTATTTT. This encodes CASSSGVARDTQYF.

This rearrangement joins TRBV27 to TRBJ1-5; tentatively, D is TRBD1 (6 bases). Trimming took off 3 bases at V and 8 bases at J, with 11 bases between the two ends. This CDR3 is built from 13 residues. Germline assignment: CDR1 MNHEY and CDR2 SMNVEV (reference sequence). The CDR3 loop is CASSLTGIKPQHF. CDR3 bases: TGTGCCAGCAGTTTGACAGGAATCAAGCCCCAGCATTTT.

This sequence joins TRBV10-1 and TRBJ2-7, with 7 positions matching TRBD1. Germline V gives CDR1 WNHNN, CDR2 SYGVQD (reference sequence). The ends lost 3 bases at V and 2 bases at J; junction bases unmatched: 4. CDR3 length equals 14 residues. DNA of the CDR3: TGCGCCAGCAGTGATGGGACAGTCACCTACGAGCAGTACTTC. This sequence encodes CASSDGTVTYEQYF.

This chain connects TRBV27 to TRBJ2-1, with D perhaps TRBD1 (6 bases). This CDR3 has 12 residues. Trimming left V 6 bases short and J 9 bases short, with 12 bases between. Germline V gene lookup returns CDR1 MNHEY and CDR2 SMNVEV (reference sequence). In nucleotides, the CDR3 is TGTGCCAGCAGCTTTACAGGGATTGAGCAGTTCTTC. Protein product: CASSFTGIEQFF.

The chain couples TRBV16 to TRBJ2-4; TRBD1 matches 8 bases. J gave up 0 bases and V 3 bases, and 4 bases lay outside the gene matches. The CDR3 runs 16 residues. Per germline, CDR1 KGHSY and CDR2 FQNENV. CDR3 loop: CASSHQGATAKNIQYF. CDR3 DNA sequence: TGTGCCAGCAGCCACCAGGGGGCGACAGCCAAAAACATTCAGTACTTC.